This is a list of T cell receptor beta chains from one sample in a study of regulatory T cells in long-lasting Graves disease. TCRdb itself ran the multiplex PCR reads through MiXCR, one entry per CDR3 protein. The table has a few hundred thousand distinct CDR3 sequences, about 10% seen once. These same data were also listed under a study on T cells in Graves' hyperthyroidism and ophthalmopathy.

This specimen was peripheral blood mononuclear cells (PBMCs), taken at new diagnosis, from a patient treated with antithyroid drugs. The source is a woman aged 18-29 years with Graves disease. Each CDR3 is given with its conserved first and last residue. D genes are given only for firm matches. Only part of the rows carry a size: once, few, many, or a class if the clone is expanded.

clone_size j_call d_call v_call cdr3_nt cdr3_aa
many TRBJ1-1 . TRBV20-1 TGCAGTGCTTCTAAGACAGGAATGAACACTGAAGCTTTCTTT CSASKTGMNTEAFF
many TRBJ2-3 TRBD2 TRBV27 TGTGCCAGCAGTAGAATGGGACTAGCGGGAGGCACAGATACGCAGTATTTT CASSRMGLAGGTDTQYF
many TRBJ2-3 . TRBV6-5 TGTGCCAGCAGTTACTCGTCCCTTAGCACAGATACGCAGTATTTT CASSYSSLSTDTQYF
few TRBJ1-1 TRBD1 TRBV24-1 TGTGCCGCGCGGACAGGGGGCGTTGACACTGAAGCTTTCTTT CAARTGGVDTEAFF
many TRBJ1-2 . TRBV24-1 TGTGCCATCACGTCCAGCTCTAACTATGGCTACACCTTC CAITSSSNYGYTF
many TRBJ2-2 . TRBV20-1 TGCAGTGCGGGCCGCGACGGGGAAGCCGGGGAGCTGTTTTTT CSAGRDGEAGELFF
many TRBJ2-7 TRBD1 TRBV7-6 TGTGCCAGCAGCTTCGACAGGGTTGGCGAGCAGTACTTC CASSFDRVGEQYF
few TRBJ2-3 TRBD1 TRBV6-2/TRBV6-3 TGTGCCAGCAGTGGAAGCCGGGACAGCATCACAGATACGCAGTATTTT CASSGSRDSITDTQYF
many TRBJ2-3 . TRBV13 TGTGCCAGCAGCTCGGGGCCCCCGGGCCCTGATACGCAGTATTTT CASSSGPPGPDTQYF
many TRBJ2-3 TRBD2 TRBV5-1 TGCGCCAGCACCCAGACTAGCGGGGTTACAGATACGCAGTATTTT CASTQTSGVTDTQYF
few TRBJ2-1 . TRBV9 TGTGCCAGCACCCACGGTGGGGGCGCGGGCAATGAGCAGTTCTTC CASTHGGGAGNEQFF
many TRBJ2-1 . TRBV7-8 TGTGCCAGCAGCTTAAAAAGCAATGAGCAGTTCTTC CASSLKSNEQFF
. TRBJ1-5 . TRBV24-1 TGTGCCACCTCCAGTTCGGAAACTATTCTGCCCCAGCATTTT CATSSSETILPQHF
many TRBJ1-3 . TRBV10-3 TGTGCCATTGGGACGGCTGGAAACACCATATATTTT CAIGTAGNTIYF
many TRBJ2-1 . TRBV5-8 TGTGCCAGCAGCCCGGACTTCAATGAGCAGTTCTTC CASSPDFNEQFF
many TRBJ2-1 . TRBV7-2 TGTGCCAGCAGCTTAGCTTTGTCGGGGGACAATGAGCAGTTCTTC CASSLALSGDNEQFF
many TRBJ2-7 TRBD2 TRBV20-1 TGCAGTGCTAGTTCGGGCGGGCTAGCGGGAGCCTACGAGCAGTACTTC CSASSGGLAGAYEQYF
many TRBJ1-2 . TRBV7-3 TGTGCCAGCAGCTTATCCCCTAACTATGGCTACACCTTC CASSLSPNYGYTF
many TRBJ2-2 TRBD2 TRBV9 TGTGCCAGCAGCCCCGAGCGGGGGACTAACACCGGGGAGCTGTTTTTT CASSPERGTNTGELFF
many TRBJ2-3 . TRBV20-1 TGCAGTGCCCAGATTCCCAGCGGAGCGCTTAGAGGCGGCACAGATACGCAGTATTTT CSAQIPSGALRGGTDTQYF
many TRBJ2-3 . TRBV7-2 TGTGCCAGCAGCTTTACCACGGGACTGGGGAGCACAGATACGCAGTATTTT CASSFTTGLGSTDTQYF
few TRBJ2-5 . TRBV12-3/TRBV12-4 TGTGCCAGCAGTTGGAGGGGTGCGGAGACCCAGTACTTC CASSWRGAETQYF
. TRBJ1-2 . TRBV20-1 TGCAGTGCCCCCCGCCAGGGGAACTATGGCTACACCTTC CSAPRQGNYGYTF
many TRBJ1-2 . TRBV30 TGTGCCTGGAGGAAGGGGGGGGCGAGGTATGGCTACACCTTC CAWRKGGARYGYTF
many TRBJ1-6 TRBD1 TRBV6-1 TGTGCCAGCCTCCCCGGGACAGGGGGCCAATACGACAATTCACCCCTCCACTTT CASLPGTGGQYDNSPLHF
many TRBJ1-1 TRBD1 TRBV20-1 TGCAGTGCTATGCCAGGGGGCACCACTCGGCCTGAAGCTTTCTTT CSAMPGGTTRPEAFF
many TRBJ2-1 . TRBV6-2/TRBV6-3 TGTGCCAGCAGTTACTCGTCGGTCTCAAGCTCCTACAATGAGCAGTTCTTC CASSYSSVSSSYNEQFF
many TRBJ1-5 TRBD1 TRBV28 TGTGCCAGCTGGACAGGGTTGATGCCCCAGCATTTT CASWTGLMPQHF
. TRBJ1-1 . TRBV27 TGTGCCAGCCGGTTTGGGCACCTGAACACTGAAGCTTTCTTT CASRFGHLNTEAFF
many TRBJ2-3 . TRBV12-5 TGTGCCAGCGGCTTGCCTGGCACAGATACGCAGTATTTT CASGLPGTDTQYF
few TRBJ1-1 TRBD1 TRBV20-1 TGCAGTGCGCTTCAGGGGGCATCTGAAGCTTTCTTT CSALQGASEAFF
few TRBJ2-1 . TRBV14 TGTGCCAGCAGCCCTACGGGTTCGGGAACCTACAATGAGCAGTTCTTC CASSPTGSGTYNEQFF
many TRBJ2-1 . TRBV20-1 TGCAGTTGTAGCGGTAACTACAATGAGCAGTTCTTC CSCSGNYNEQFF
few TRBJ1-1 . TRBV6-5 TGTGCCAGCAGTTACTCCGGGATGGGCTACACGAACACTGAAGCTTTCTTT CASSYSGMGYTNTEAFF
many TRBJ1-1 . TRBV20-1 TGCAGTGCTAGAATGGGTGGGCAGGCGAACACTGAAGCTTTCTTT CSARMGGQANTEAFF
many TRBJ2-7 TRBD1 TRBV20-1 TGCAGTGCTAGAGGGGACAGCCTTTACGAGCAGTACTTC CSARGDSLYEQYF
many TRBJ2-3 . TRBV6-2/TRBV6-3 TGTGCCAGCAGTCAACCTAGCCGCGCCGGGCGAGCAGATACGCAGTATTTT CASSQPSRAGRADTQYF
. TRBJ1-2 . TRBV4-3 TGCGCCAGCAGCCAAGTGGGGACAAGTTATGGCTACACCTTC CASSQVGTSYGYTF